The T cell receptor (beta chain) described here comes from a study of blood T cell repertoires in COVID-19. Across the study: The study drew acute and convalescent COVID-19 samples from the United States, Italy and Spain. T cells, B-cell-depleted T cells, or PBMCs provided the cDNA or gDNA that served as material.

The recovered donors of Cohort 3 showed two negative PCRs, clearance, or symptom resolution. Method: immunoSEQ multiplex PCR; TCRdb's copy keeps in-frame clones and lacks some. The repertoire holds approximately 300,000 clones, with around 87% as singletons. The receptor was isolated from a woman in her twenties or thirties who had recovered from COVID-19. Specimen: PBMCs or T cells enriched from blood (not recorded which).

CDR3 region: CASSDETGSEPQHF. The DNA of the CDR3 is TGTGCCAGCAGCGATGAGACAGGGTCGGAGCCCCAGCATTTT. The chain carries TRBV7-2 and TRBJ1-5; 7 nucleotides match TRBD1. There are 14 residues in the CDR3. Germline loops: CDR1 SGHTA, CDR2 FQGNSA. J was trimmed by 8 bases and V by 5 bases; bases with no gene match: 9.